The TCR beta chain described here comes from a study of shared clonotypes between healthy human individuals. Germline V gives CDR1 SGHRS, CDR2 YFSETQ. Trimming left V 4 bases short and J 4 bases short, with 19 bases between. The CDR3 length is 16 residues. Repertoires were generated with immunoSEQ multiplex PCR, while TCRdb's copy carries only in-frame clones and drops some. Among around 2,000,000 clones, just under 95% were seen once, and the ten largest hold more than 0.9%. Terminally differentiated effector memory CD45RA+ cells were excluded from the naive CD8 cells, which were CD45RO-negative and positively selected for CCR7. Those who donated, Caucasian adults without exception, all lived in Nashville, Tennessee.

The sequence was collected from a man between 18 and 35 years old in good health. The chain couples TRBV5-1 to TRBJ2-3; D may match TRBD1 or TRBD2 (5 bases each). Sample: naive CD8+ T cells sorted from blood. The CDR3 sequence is CASSLRGQRFADTQYF. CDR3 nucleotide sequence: TGCGCCAGCAGCCTGAGGGGCCAGCGGTTCGCAGATACGCAGTATTTT. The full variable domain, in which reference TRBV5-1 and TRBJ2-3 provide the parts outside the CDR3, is KAGVTQTPRYLIKTRGQQVTLSCSPISGHRSVSWYQQTPGQGLQFLFEYFSETQRNKGNFPGRFSGRQFSNSRSEMNVSTLELGDSALYLCASSLRGQRFADTQYFGPGTRLTVL.